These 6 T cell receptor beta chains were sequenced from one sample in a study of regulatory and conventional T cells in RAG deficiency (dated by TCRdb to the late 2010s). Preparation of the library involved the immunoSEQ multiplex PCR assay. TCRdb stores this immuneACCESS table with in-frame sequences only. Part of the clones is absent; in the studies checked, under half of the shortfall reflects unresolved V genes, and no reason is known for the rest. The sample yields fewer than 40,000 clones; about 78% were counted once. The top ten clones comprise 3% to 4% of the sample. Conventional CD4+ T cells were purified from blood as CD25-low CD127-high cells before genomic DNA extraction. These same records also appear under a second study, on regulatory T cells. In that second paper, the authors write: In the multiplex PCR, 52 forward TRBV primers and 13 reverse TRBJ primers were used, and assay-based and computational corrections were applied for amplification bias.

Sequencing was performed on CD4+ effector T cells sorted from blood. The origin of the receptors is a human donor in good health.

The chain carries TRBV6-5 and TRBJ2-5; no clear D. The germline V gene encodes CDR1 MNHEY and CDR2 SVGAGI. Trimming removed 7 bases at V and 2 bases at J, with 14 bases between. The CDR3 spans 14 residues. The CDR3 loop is CASKVSPHQETQYF. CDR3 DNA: TGTGCCAGCAAGGTCAGCCCCCATCAAGAGACCCAGTACTTC.

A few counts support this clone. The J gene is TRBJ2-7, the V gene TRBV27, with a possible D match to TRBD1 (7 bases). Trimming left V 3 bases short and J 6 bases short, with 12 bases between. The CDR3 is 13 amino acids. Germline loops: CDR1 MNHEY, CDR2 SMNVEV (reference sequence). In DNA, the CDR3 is TGTGCCAGCAGTTTCCGCAGGGGGGTCGAGCAGTACTTC. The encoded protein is CASSFRRGVEQYF.

As DNA, the CDR3 is TGTGCCAGCAGCTTTCGGAGGGGAGGCAATCAGCCCCAGCATTTT. Encoded protein: CASSFRRGGNQPQHF. The chain combines TRBV7-2 with TRBJ1-5; D perhaps matches TRBD1 (5 bases). The CDR3 is 15 residues long. The germline gives CDR1 SGHTA, CDR2 FQGNSA. Trimming took off 3 bases at V and 2 bases at J, with 11 bases between the two ends.

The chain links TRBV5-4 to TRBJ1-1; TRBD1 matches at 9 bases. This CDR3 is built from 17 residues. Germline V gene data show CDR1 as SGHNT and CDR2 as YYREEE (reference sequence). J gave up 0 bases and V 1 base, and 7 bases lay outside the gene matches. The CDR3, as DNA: TGTGCCAGCAGCTTGCCGGGACAGGGCCTCATGAACACTGAAGCTTTCTTT. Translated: CASSLPGQGLMNTEAFF.

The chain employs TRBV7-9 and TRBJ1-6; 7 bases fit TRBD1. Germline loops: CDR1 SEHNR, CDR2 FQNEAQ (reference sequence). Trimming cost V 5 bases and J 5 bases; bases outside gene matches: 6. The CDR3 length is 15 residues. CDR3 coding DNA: TGTGCCAGCAGCCAACAGGGGAAAGATAATTCACCCCTCCACTTT. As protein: CASSQQGKDNSPLHF.

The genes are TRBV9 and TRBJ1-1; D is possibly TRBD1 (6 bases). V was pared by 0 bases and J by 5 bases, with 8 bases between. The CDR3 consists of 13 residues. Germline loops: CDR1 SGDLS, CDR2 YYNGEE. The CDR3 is CASSVDRATEAFF. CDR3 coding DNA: TGTGCCAGCAGCGTAGACAGGGCTACTGAAGCTTTCTTT.